A selection of T cell receptor beta chains follows, all from one sample in a study of shared clonotypes between healthy human individuals. Some clones are missing from TCRdb's copy, which holds only in-frame ones; the method was immunoSEQ multiplex PCR. Among over 850,000 clones listed, 78% were seen once. The sequencing sample was made of memory CD4+ T cells from PBMCs. These receptors all come from a man aged 18 to 30 in good health. Some clones in this sample may be carry-over from other donors' samples. Each CDR3 is given with its conserved first and last residue. D genes are given only for firm matches. Expanded clones are given a class, and other clones once, few, many or no size at all.

CASSQTGFGVNYGYTF TGTGCCAGCAGCCAAACAGGGTTTGGCGTGAACTATGGCTACACCTTC TRBV14 many TRBJ1-2 16 NA
CASSQGQANQETQYF TGTGCCAGCAGTCAGGGACAGGCAAACCAAGAGACCCAGTACTTC TRBV27 NA TRBJ2-5 15 TRBD1
CASSIGHDYEQYF TGTGCCAGCAGTATAGGACATGACTACGAGCAGTACTTC TRBV28 NA TRBJ2-7 13 NA
CASGAEQFF TGTGCCAGCGGGGCAGAACAGTTCTTC TRBV28 NA TRBJ2-1 9 NA
CSVVSGRGGNTQYF TGCAGCGTTGTGTCCGGGAGAGGTGGAAATACGCAGTATTTT TRBV29-1 NA TRBJ2-3 14 NA
CSAGDTGELFF TGCAGCGCGGGGGACACCGGGGAGCTGTTTTTT TRBV29-1 NA TRBJ2-2 11 NA
CASRRGTSGSYEQYF TGTGCCAGCAGACGCGGGACTAGCGGGAGCTACGAGCAGTACTTC TRBV7-2 NA TRBJ2-7 15 TRBD2
CASSSMSNQPQHF TGTGCCAGCAGTTCTATGAGCAATCAGCCCCAGCATTTT TRBV6-5 NA TRBJ1-5 13 NA
CATSRAHPGTGGSSNQPQHF TGTGCCACCAGCAGAGCCCACCCCGGGACAGGGGGCTCCAGCAATCAGCCCCAGCATTTT TRBV15 once TRBJ1-5 20 TRBD1
CASSHPVGRAFRF TGTGCCAGCAGCCACCCGGTGGGGAGGGCCTTTCGGTTC TRBV7-8 few TRBJ2-7 13 TRBD2
CAISEQAGASGEQYF TGTGCCATCAGTGAGCAGGCGGGAGCCTCGGGGGAGCAGTACTTC TRBV10-3 NA TRBJ2-5 15 TRBD2
CASSASGYNEQFF TGTGCCAGCAGCGCTAGCGGATACAATGAGCAGTTCTTC TRBV7-3 few TRBJ2-1 13 TRBD2
CASSEAGLYHEQFF TGTGCCAGCAGTGAAGCCGGACTATACCATGAGCAGTTCTTC TRBV6-1 NA TRBJ2-1 14 NA
CASSMGGRTDTQYF TGTGCCAGTAGTATGGGAGGGCGCACAGATACGCAGTATTTT TRBV19 NA TRBJ2-3 14 TRBD2
CASSSRYVDTEAFF TGTGCCAGCAGCTCCCGGTATGTAGACACTGAAGCTTTCTTT TRBV7-2 NA TRBJ1-1 14 NA
CASSQTSPETQYF TGCGCCAGCAGCCAGACTAGCCCAGAGACCCAGTACTTC TRBV4-1 once TRBJ2-5 13 TRBD2
CASSNQRDTQYF TGTGCCAGTAGTAACCAGAGAGATACGCAGTATTTT TRBV19 NA TRBJ2-3 12 NA
CASSPPPGQGISGNTIYF TGTGCCAGCAGCCCCCCTCCGGGACAAGGGATCTCTGGAAACACCATATATTTT TRBV9 NA TRBJ1-3 18 NA
CASSSRTAEKLFF TGTGCCAGCAGTTCCAGGACGGCTGAAAAACTGTTTTTT TRBV27 NA TRBJ1-4 13 NA
CASSSPGGGLAVEQFF TGTGCCAGCAGCTCCCCGGGGGGGGGACTAGCTGTTGAGCAGTTCTTC TRBV9 NA TRBJ2-1 16 TRBD2
CASSGSMVPEAFF TGTGCCAGCAGTGGATCGATGGTCCCTGAAGCTTTCTTT TRBV2 many TRBJ1-1 13 NA
CASSQGLAGRETQYF TGCGCCAGCAGCCAGGGACTAGCGGGAAGGGAGACCCAGTACTTC TRBV5-1 once TRBJ2-5 15 TRBD2
CASSQDLGLFTYEQYF TGCGCCAGCAGCCAAGATCTTGGCCTTTTCACCTACGAGCAGTACTTC TRBV4-3 NA TRBJ2-7 16 NA
CGGDTQYF TGTGGGGGAGATACGCAGTATTTT TRBV19 once TRBJ2-3 8 NA
CASSQQRGYGYTF TGTGCCAGCAGCCAACAGAGAGGCTATGGCTACACCTTC TRBV14 NA TRBJ1-2 13 NA
CAWSPRETQYF TGTGCCTGGAGTCCTAGGGAGACCCAGTACTTC TRBV30 NA TRBJ2-5 11 NA
CASSPYGTADEQYF TGTGCCAGCAGCCCATACGGGACAGCCGACGAGCAGTACTTC TRBV7-2 NA TRBJ2-7 14 TRBD1
CASSPTIRGSGNTIYF TGTGCCAGCAGTCCGACAATCCGGGGCTCTGGAAACACCATATATTTT TRBV28 NA TRBJ1-3 16 NA
CASSFGRGSSYNSPLHF TGTGCCAGCAGTTTCGGCAGGGGGAGCTCCTATAATTCACCCCTCCACTTT TRBV27 NA TRBJ1-6 17 TRBD1
CASSQGGSGLGNQPQHF TGTGCCAGCAGCCAAGGGGGGTCAGGGTTGGGCAATCAGCCCCAGCATTTT TRBV14 NA TRBJ1-5 17 NA
CASSQGDYGELFF TGTGCCAGCAGCCAAGGGGATTACGGGGAGCTGTTTTTT TRBV14 NA TRBJ2-2 13 NA
CASSSGDRGYNEQFF TGTGCCAGCAGCTCGGGGGACAGGGGCTACAATGAGCAGTTCTTC TRBV5-4 NA TRBJ2-1 15 TRBD1
CASSLGGLGYEQYF TGCGCCAGCAGCTTGGGGGGTCTAGGCTACGAGCAGTACTTC TRBV5-1 NA TRBJ2-7 14 NA
CASSLGPHGEGQPQHF TGCGCCAGCAGCTTGGGCCCCCATGGGGAAGGGCAGCCCCAGCATTTT TRBV5-1 NA TRBJ1-5 16 NA
CASSRLTDRWSYNEQFF TGTGCCAGTAGTCGTCTTACGGACAGGTGGTCCTACAATGAGCAGTTCTTC TRBV19 NA TRBJ2-1 17 TRBD1
CASKPTSGSRNEQFF TGCGCCAGCAAACCAACAAGCGGGAGTCGCAATGAGCAGTTCTTC TRBV5-1 few TRBJ2-1 15 TRBD2
CASSSPTSAPGNEQFF TGTGCCAGCAGCTCTCCGACTAGCGCCCCCGGTAATGAGCAGTTCTTC TRBV7-8 once TRBJ2-1 16 TRBD2
CASSAPGSMNTEAFF TGTGCCAGCAGCGCCCCAGGTTCTATGAACACTGAAGCTTTCTTT TRBV9 NA TRBJ1-1 15 NA
CSVDTASNEKLFF TGCAGCGTTGACACAGCGTCAAATGAAAAACTGTTTTTT TRBV29-1 many TRBJ1-4 13 NA
CASSHSFGEPNYNEQFF TGTGCCAGCAGCCATTCGTTCGGGGAACCTAATTACAATGAGCAGTTCTTC TRBV14 NA TRBJ2-1 17 NA